The rows below give T cell receptor beta chains drawn from one sample of a study of shared clonotypes between healthy human individuals. Using immunoSEQ multiplex PCR, the repertoire was profiled, and TCRdb retains in-frame clones only, with some absent. The table lists millions of clones, roughly 92% of them singletons. Sequencing was done on a sample of naive CD4+ T cells sorted from blood. All receptors derive from a man aged 18 to 29 in good health. CDR3s include the opening cysteine and the closing phenylalanine or tryptophan. The D gene is left open where the match is weak. Not all rows give a size; the values are once, few, many and, for expanded clones, a class.

>-|TRBV18|16|-|TRBJ2-1
CASSPRVRGDYNEQFF
TGTGCCAGCTCACCACGGGTTCGGGGAGACTACAATGAGCAGTTCTTC
>-|TRBV5-1|14|-|TRBJ2-7
CASSPTGGTYEQYF
TGCGCCAGCAGTCCGACAGGAGGGACCTACGAGCAGTACTTC
>-|TRBV28|13|-|TRBJ2-5
CASSSGLPGTQYF
TGTGCCAGCAGTTCGGGTCTCCCGGGGACCCAGTACTTC
>-|TRBV9|13|-|TRBJ1-2
CASSVWGHYGYTF
TGTGCCAGCAGCGTCTGGGGCCACTATGGCTACACCTTC
>-|TRBV30|16|TRBD2|TRBJ2-1
CAWSARRSGRALEQFF
TGTGCCTGGAGTGCCCGTAGGAGCGGGAGGGCATTAGAGCAGTTCTTC
>-|TRBV10-3|19|TRBD1|TRBJ2-6
CAIASQGAVGSSGANVLTF
TGTGCCATCGCCTCGCAGGGGGCGGTTGGATCCTCTGGGGCCAACGTCCTGACTTTC
>once|TRBV6-6|16|TRBD1|TRBJ2-3
CASSYPRDRQPDTQYF
TGTGCCAGCAGTTACCCCCGGGACAGACAACCAGATACGCAGTATTTT
>-|TRBV10-1|14|-|TRBJ2-3
CASSRDTSTDTQYF
TGCGCCAGCAGTCGGGACACCAGCACAGATACGCAGTATTTT
>-|TRBV7-9|12|-|TRBJ2-1
CASSLVGIGQFF
TGTGCCAGCAGCTTAGTAGGGATCGGGCAGTTCTTC
>-|TRBV9|15|-|TRBJ1-3
CASSVKGSSGNTIYF
TGTGCCAGCAGCGTAAAAGGGAGCTCTGGAAACACCATATATTTT
>-|TRBV7-7|15|TRBD2|TRBJ2-7
CASSLFPGGRGEQYF
TGTGCTAGCAGCTTATTTCCGGGAGGCCGGGGCGAGCAGTACTTC
>once|TRBV5-1|17|TRBD1|TRBJ2-7
CASSLVGSRDSSYEQYF
TGCGCCAGCAGCTTGGTTGGGAGCCGGGACAGCTCCTACGAGCAGTACTTC
>few|TRBV19|13|TRBD1|TRBJ2-2
CASGQGHTGELFF
TGTGCCAGTGGACAGGGCCACACCGGGGAGCTGTTTTTT
>-|TRBV6-6|15|TRBD1|TRBJ2-1
CAASERQGAYNEQFF
TGTGCCGCGTCCGAGAGGCAGGGGGCCTACAATGAGCAGTTCTTC
>-|TRBV5-1|15|-|TRBJ2-2
CASTVTEGTAGELFF
TGCGCCAGCACCGTGACAGAAGGAACCGCCGGGGAGCTGTTTTTT
>-|TRBV6-1|15|TRBD2|TRBJ2-3
CASSEAGLAGHTQYF
TGTGCCAGCAGTGAAGCGGGACTAGCGGGACATACGCAGTATTTT
>-|TRBV6-6|16|-|TRBJ2-2
CASSSPLGANTGELFF
TGTGCCAGCAGTTCCCCACTAGGGGCTAACACCGGGGAGCTGTTTTTT
>-|TRBV29-1|13|-|TRBJ1-2
CSVPGEGVSGYTF
TGCAGCGTCCCCGGCGAGGGTGTTTCGGGCTACACCTTC
>-|TRBV5-1|16|-|TRBJ1-5
CASSPGGGGGNQPQHF
TGCGCCAGCAGCCCCGGAGGGGGAGGTGGCAATCAGCCCCAGCATTTT
>-|TRBV5-1|18|TRBD1|TRBJ1-2
CASSSDRAGEKSDYGYTF
TGCGCCAGCAGCTCGGACAGGGCTGGGGAGAAGTCTGACTATGGCTACACCTTC
>-|TRBV10-3|14|-|TRBJ2-3
CAISEYMGTDTQYF
TGTGCCATCAGTGAGTATATGGGCACAGATACGCAGTATTTT
>-|TRBV30|13|-|TRBJ2-2
CAWSVSRVGELFF
TGTGCCTGGAGTGTTTCTCGGGTCGGGGAGCTGTTTTTT
>-|TRBV7-3|13|-|TRBJ1-2
CASSLKQGVGYTF
TGTGCCAGCAGCCTCAAGCAGGGCGTCGGCTACACCTTC
>-|TRBV7-9|13|-|TRBJ2-5
CASSVTTPETQYF
TGTGCCAGCAGCGTGACTACCCCAGAGACCCAGTACTTC
>-|TRBV14|9|-|TRBJ2-7
CARGHEQYF
TGTGCCAGGGGGCACGAGCAGTACTTC
>-|TRBV15|14|-|TRBJ1-5
CATSRDWTLQPQHF
TGTGCCACCAGCAGAGATTGGACCCTGCAGCCCCAGCATTTT
>-|TRBV10-1|10|-|TRBJ2-4
CASDFGIQYF
TGCGCCAGCGACTTTGGCATTCAGTACTTC
>-|TRBV7-9|16|TRBD1|TRBJ2-5
CASSRRTGPDQETQYF
TGTGCCAGCAGCCGCCGGACAGGGCCGGACCAAGAGACCCAGTACTTC
>-|TRBV28|14|TRBD1|TRBJ2-7
CASGNTGDGYEQYF
TGTGCCAGCGGAAACACAGGGGACGGCTACGAGCAGTACTTC
>-|TRBV5-5|13|-|TRBJ2-5
CASSLEGAKTQYF
TGTGCCAGCAGCTTGGAAGGGGCGAAGACCCAGTACTTC
>-|TRBV7-9|17|TRBD2|TRBJ2-3
CASSSWGGATNTDTQYF
TGTGCCAGCAGCTCTTGGGGGGGAGCCACGAACACAGATACGCAGTATTTT
>-|TRBV9|14|-|TRBJ2-3
CASSVAASTDTQYF
TGTGCCAGCAGCGTAGCTGCTAGCACAGATACGCAGTATTTT
>-|TRBV30|14|-|TRBJ1-5
CAWSEAVANQPQHF
TGTGCCTGGAGTGAAGCGGTTGCAAATCAGCCCCAGCATTTT
>once|TRBV30|11|-|TRBJ2-5
CAWAGEETRYF
TGTGCCTGGGCAGGAGAGGAGACTCGGTACTTC
>-|TRBV6-5|14|-|TRBJ1-1
CASSYGLRATEAFF
TGTGCCAGCAGTTACGGTCTCAGGGCCACTGAAGCTTTCTTT
>-|TRBV29-1|12|-|TRBJ2-4
CSGGEDKNIQYF
TGCAGCGGGGGGGAGGACAAAAACATTCAGTACTTC
>once|TRBV19|17|TRBD1|TRBJ2-3
CASSIGGTGWSTDTQYF
TGTGCCAGTAGTATAGGTGGGACAGGGTGGAGCACAGATACGCAGTATTTT
>-|TRBV5-1|16|TRBD1|TRBJ2-5
CASSLTGVVDQETQYF
TGCGCCAGCAGCTTAACAGGGGTCGTAGACCAAGAGACCCAGTACTTC
>-|TRBV28|13|-|TRBJ2-1
CASQGLPYNEQFF
TGTGCCAGCCAGGGGCTCCCCTACAATGAGCAGTTCTTC
>-|TRBV2|15|TRBD2|TRBJ2-2
CASSPRGGWDRELFF
TGTGCCAGCAGTCCCCGGGGAGGGTGGGACCGGGAGCTGTTTTTT
>-|TRBV18|19|TRBD1|TRBJ1-6
CASSPPGTGLSSYNSPLHF
TGTGCCAGCTCACCACCCGGGACAGGACTGAGCTCCTATAATTCACCCCTCCACTTT
>-|TRBV7-7|19|TRBD2|TRBJ2-1
CASSFLRLAGGSSYNEQFF
TGTGCTAGCAGCTTTCTTCGGCTAGCGGGGGGAAGCTCCTACAATGAGCAGTTCTTC
>-|TRBV11-2|13|-|TRBJ1-1
CASSSDRLTEAFF
TGTGCCAGCAGTTCAGACAGACTCACTGAAGCTTTCTTT
>-|TRBV19|15|TRBD1|TRBJ2-7
CASSIQGTGGSEQYF
TGTGCCAGTAGTATCCAGGGGACAGGGGGCAGCGAGCAGTACTTC
>few|TRBV5-1|12|TRBD1|TRBJ1-2
CASSLTGEGYTF
TGCGCCAGCAGCTTGACAGGGGAGGGCTACACCTTC
>once|TRBV29-1|14|TRBD1|TRBJ2-7
CSVGSGTGSYEQYF
TGCAGCGTGGGGTCAGGGACAGGGTCCTACGAGCAGTACTTC
>-|TRBV7-2|15|-|TRBJ1-2
CASSSRVGSLYGYTF
TGTGCCAGCAGCTCTAGAGTAGGGTCTCTCTACGGCTACACCTTC
>-|TRBV2|17|-|TRBJ2-3
CASSLGGGGMGTDTQYF
TGTGCCAGCAGTCTCGGCGGGGGCGGGATGGGTACAGATACGCAGTATTTT
>-|TRBV20-1|11|-|TRBJ2-7
CSARDSYEQYF
TGCAGTGCTAGAGACTCCTACGAGCAGTACTTC
>-|TRBV9|15|TRBD1|TRBJ1-1
CASSVGDRAFTEAFF
TGTGCCAGCAGCGTGGGGGACAGGGCCTTTACTGAAGCTTTCTTT
>-|TRBV10-3|16|-|TRBJ2-3
CAISESRPGGTDTQYF
TGTGCCATCAGTGAGTCGAGGCCAGGTGGCACAGATACGCAGTATTTT
>-|TRBV9|15|-|TRBJ1-5
CASSVAGASNQPQHF
TGTGCCAGCAGCGTAGCCGGGGCGAGCAATCAGCCCCAGCATTTT
>-|TRBV25-1|16|TRBD1|TRBJ1-2
CASSEFRDRGQLGYTF
TGTGCCAGCAGTGAATTTCGGGACAGGGGGCAGTTGGGCTACACCTTC
>-|TRBV18|15|-|TRBJ2-1
CASSPPSDWYNEQFF
TGTGCCAGCTCACCACCTAGCGACTGGTACAATGAGCAGTTCTTC
>-|TRBV11-2|15|-|TRBJ1-4
CASSLDGRVNEKLFF
TGTGCCAGCAGCTTAGATGGCCGAGTTAATGAAAAACTGTTTTTT
>once|TRBV27|17|TRBD1|TRBJ1-3
CASSPDPGTGLGNTIYF
TGTGCCAGCAGTCCAGATCCCGGGACAGGGCTTGGAAACACCATATATTTT
>-|TRBV19|16|-|TRBJ1-3
CASSIYGIGAGNTIYF
TGTGCCAGTAGTATTTACGGTATTGGGGCTGGAAACACCATATATTTT
>few|TRBV7-6|16|TRBD1|TRBJ1-6
CASSLGQGSYNSPLHF
TGTGCCAGCAGTCTTGGACAGGGGTCTTATAATTCACCCCTCCACTTT
>-|TRBV5-1|15|-|TRBJ1-4
CASSVEGRSSEKLFF
TGCGCCAGCAGCGTTGAAGGGAGGTCGAGTGAAAAACTGTTTTTT
>-|TRBV28|15|TRBD1|TRBJ1-5
CASSRSQGANQPQHF
TGTGCCAGCAGCCGATCACAGGGGGCGAATCAGCCCCAGCATTTT